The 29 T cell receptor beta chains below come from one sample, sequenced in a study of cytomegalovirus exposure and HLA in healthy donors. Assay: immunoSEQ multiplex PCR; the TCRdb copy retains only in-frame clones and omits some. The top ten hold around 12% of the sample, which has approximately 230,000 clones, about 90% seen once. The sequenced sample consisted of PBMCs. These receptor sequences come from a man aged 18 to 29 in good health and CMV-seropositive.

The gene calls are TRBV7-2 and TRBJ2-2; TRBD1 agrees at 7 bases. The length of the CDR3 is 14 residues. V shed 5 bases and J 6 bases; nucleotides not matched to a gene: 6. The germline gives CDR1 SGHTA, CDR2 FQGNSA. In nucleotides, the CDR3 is TGTGCCAGCAGCACTGACAGGGCGGCCGGGGAGCTGTTTTTT. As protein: CASSTDRAAGELFF.

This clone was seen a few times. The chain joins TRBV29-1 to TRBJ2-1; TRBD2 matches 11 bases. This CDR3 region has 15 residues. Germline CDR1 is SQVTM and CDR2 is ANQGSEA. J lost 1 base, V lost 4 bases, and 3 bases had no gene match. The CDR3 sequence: CSVGGTSGSYNEQFF. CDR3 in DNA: TGCAGCGTTGGGGGGACTAGCGGTTCCTACAATGAGCAGTTCTTC.

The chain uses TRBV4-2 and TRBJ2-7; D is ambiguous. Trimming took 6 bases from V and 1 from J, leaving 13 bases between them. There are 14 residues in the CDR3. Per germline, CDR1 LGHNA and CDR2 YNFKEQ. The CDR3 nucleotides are TGTGCCAGCAGTCGAGACACCGCGTCCTACGAGCAGTACTTC. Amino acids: CASSRDTASYEQYF.

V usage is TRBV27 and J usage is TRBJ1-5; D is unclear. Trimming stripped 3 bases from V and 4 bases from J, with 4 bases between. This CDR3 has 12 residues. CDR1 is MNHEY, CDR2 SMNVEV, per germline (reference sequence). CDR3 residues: CASSFGNQPQHF. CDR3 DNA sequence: TGTGCCAGCAGTTTCGGGAATCAGCCCCAGCATTTT.

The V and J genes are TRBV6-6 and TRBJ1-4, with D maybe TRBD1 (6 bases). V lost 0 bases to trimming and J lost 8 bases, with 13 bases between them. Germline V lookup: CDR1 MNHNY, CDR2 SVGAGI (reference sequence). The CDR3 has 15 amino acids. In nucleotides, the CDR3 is TGTGCCAGCAGTTACTCGAGGAGGGGACAAGAAAAACTGTTTTTT. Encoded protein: CASSYSRRGQEKLFF.

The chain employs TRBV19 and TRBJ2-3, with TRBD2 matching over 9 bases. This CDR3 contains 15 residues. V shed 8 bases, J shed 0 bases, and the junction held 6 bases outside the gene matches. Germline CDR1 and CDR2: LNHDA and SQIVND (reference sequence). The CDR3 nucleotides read TGTGCCAGTTCGATAGCGGGAGTGAGCACAGATACGCAGTATTTT. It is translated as CASSIAGVSTDTQYF.

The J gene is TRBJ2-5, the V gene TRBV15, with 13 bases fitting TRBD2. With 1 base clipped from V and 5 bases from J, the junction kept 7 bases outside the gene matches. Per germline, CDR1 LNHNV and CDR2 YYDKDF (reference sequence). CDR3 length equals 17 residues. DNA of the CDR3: TGTGCCACCAGCAGAGGGACTAGCGGGAGTTTGAAGGAGACCCAGTACTTC. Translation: CATSRGTSGSLKETQYF.

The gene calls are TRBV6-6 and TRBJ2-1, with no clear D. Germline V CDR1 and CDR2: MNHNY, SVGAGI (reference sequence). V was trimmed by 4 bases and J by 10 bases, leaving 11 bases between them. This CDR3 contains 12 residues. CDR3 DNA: TGTGCCAGCAGTTCCCTCTGGAGAGAGCAGTTCTTC. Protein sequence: CASSSLWREQFF.

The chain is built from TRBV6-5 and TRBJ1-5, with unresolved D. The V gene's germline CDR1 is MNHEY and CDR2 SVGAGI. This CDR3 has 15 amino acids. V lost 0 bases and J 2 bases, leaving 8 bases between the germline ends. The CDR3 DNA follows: TGTGCCAGCAGTTACTCTCGGGCCGGCAATCAGCCCCAGCATTTT. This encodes CASSYSRAGNQPQHF.

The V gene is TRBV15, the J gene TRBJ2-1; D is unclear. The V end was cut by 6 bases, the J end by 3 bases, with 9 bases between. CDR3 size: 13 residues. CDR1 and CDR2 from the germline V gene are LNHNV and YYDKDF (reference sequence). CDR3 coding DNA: TGTGCCACCAGAGCGCGGCTCTACAATGAGCAGTTCTTC. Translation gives CATRARLYNEQFF.

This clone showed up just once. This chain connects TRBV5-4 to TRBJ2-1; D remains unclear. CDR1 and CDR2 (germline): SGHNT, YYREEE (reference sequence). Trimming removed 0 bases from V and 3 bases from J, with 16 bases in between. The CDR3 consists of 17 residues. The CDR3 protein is CASSLGKGGPFYNEQFF. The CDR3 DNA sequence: TGTGCCAGCAGCTTGGGGAAGGGCGGTCCCTTCTACAATGAGCAGTTCTTC.

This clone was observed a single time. Here the CDR3 reads CASSFGQNTDTQYF. CDR3 coding DNA: TGTGCCAGCAGTTTTGGCCAGAACACAGATACGCAGTATTTT. The chain couples TRBV27 to TRBJ2-3; D gene unclear. The V end lost 3 bases, the J end lost 2 bases, and 9 bases lay between the germline ends. The CDR3 runs to 14 residues. CDR1 and CDR2 (germline): MNHEY, SMNVEV (reference sequence).

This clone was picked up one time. CDR3 DNA sequence: TGTGCCAGCAGCAAAGAGGGAGGAGAAGGAAACACCATATATTTT. It is translated as CASSKEGGEGNTIYF. V gene TRBV21-1 combines with J gene TRBJ1-3. TRBV21-1 is recorded as a pseudogene. The CDR3 runs to 15 residues.

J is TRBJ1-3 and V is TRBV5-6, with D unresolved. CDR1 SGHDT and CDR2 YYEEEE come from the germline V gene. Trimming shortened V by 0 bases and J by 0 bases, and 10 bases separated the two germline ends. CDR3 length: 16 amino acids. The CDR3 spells CASSLGVGSSGNTIYF. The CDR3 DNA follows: TGTGCCAGCAGCTTGGGGGTCGGCAGCTCTGGAAACACCATATATTTT.

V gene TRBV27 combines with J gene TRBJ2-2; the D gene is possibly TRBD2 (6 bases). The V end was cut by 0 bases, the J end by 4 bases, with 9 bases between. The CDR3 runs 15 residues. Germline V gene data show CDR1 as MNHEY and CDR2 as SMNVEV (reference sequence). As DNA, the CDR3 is TGTGCCAGCAGTTTATCGACGGGAGTCACCGGGGAGCTGTTTTTT. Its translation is CASSLSTGVTGELFF.

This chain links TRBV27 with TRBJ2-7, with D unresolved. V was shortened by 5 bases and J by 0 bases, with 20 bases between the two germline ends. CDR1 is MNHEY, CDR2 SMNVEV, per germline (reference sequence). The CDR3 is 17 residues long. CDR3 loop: CASSPGGIFLNSYEQYF. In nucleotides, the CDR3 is TGTGCCAGCAGTCCTGGTGGGATTTTTTTAAACTCCTACGAGCAGTACTTC.

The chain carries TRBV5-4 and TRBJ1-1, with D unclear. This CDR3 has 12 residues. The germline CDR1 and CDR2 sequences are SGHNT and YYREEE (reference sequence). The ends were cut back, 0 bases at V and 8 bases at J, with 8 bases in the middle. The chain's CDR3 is CASSLGGPEAFF. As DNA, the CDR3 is TGTGCCAGCAGCTTGGGCGGGCCCGAAGCTTTCTTT.

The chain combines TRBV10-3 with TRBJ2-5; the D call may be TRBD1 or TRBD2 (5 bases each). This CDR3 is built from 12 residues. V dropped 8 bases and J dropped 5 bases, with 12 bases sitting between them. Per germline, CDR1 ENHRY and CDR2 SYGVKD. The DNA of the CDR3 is TGTGCCATCCGGGACGGGCGGGAGACCCAGTACTTC. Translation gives CAIRDGRETQYF.

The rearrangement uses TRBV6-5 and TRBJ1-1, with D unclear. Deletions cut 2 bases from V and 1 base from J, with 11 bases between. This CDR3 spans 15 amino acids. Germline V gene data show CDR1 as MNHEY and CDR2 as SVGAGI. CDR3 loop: CASSYQGRQNTEAFF. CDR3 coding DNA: TGTGCCAGCAGTTACCAAGGGAGACAGAACACTGAAGCTTTCTTT.

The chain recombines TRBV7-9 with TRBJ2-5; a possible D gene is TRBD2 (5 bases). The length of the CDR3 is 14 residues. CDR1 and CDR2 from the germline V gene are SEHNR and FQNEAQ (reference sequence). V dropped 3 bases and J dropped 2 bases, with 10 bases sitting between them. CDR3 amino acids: CASSFSPGQETQYF. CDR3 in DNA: TGTGCCAGCAGCTTTTCTCCGGGACAAGAGACCCAGTACTTC. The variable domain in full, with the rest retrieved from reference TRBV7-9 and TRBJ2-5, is DTGVSQNPRHKITKRGQNVTFRCDPISEHNRLYWYRQTLGQGPEFLTYFQNEAQLEKSRLLSDRFSAERPKGSFSTLEIQRTEQGDSAMYLCASSFSPGQETQYFGPGTRLLVL.

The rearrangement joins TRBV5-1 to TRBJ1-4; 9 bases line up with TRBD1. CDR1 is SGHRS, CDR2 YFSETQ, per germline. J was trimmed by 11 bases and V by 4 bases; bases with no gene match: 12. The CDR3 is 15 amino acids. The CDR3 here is CASSPQSGTGIKLFF. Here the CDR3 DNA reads TGCGCCAGCAGCCCCCAGTCCGGGACAGGGATTAAACTGTTTTTT.

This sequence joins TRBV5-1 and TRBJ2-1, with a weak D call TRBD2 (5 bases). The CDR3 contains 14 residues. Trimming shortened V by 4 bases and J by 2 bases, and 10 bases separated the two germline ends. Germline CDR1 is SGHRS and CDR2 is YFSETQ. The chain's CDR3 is CASSPSGPYNEQFF. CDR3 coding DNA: TGCGCCAGCAGCCCCAGCGGACCCTACAATGAGCAGTTCTTC. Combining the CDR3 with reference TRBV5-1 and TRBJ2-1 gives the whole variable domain KAGVTQTPRYLIKTRGQQVTLSCSPISGHRSVSWYQQTPGQGLQFLFEYFSETQRNKGNFPGRFSGRQFSNSRSEMNVSTLELGDSALYLCASSPSGPYNEQFFGPGTRLTVL.

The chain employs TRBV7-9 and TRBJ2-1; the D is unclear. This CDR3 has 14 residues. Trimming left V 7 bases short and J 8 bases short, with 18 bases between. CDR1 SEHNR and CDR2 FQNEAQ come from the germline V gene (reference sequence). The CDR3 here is CASIKTPRSYEQFF. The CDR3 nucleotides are TGTGCCAGCATCAAAACTCCCAGGAGCTATGAGCAGTTCTTC.

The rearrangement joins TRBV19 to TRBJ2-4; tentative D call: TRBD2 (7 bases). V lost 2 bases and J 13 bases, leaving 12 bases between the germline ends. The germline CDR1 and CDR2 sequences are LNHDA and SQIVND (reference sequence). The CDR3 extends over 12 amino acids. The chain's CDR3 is CASSIPGGQQYF. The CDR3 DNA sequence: TGTGCCAGTAGTATACCGGGAGGACAGCAGTACTTC. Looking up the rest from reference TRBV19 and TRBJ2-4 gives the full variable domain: DGGITQSPKYLFRKEGQNVTLSCEQNLNHDAMYWYRQDPGQGLRLIYYSQIVNDFQKGDIAEGYSVSREKKESFPLTVTSAQKNPTAFYLCASSIPGGQQYFGAGTRLSVL.

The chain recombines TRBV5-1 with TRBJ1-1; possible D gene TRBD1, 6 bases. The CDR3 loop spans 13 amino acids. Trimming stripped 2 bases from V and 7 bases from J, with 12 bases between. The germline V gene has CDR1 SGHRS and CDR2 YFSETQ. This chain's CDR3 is CASSFRQENEAFF. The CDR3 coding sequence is TGCGCCAGCAGCTTTCGACAGGAGAATGAAGCTTTCTTT.

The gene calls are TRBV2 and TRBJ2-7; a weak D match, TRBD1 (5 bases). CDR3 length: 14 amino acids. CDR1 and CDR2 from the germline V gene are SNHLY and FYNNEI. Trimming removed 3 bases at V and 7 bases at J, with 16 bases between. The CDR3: CASSDWTQGSEQYF. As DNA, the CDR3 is TGTGCCAGCAGTGATTGGACCCAGGGTAGTGAGCAGTACTTC. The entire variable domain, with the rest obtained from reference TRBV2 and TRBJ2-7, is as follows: EPEVTQTPSHQVTQMGQEVILRCVPISNHLYFYWYRQILGQKVEFLVSFYNNEISEKSEIFDDQFSVERPDGSNFTLKIRSTKLEDSAMYFCASSDWTQGSEQYFGPGTRLTVT.

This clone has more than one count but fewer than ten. This chain's CDR3 is CASSLDRVSNQPQHF. In DNA, the CDR3 is TGTGCCAGCAGCCTTGACAGGGTCAGCAATCAGCCCCAGCATTTT. The rearrangement joins TRBV7-8 to TRBJ1-5, with TRBD1 identical over 7 bases. V gave up 5 bases and J gave up 1 base; unmatched junction bases: 5. Per the germline V gene, CDR1 is SGHVS and CDR2 is FQNEAQ. This CDR3 region has 15 residues. The full variable domain, completed using reference TRBV7-8 and TRBJ1-5, is GAGVSQSPRYKVAKRGQDVALRCDPISGHVSLFWYQQALGQGPEFLTYFQNEAQLDKSGLPSDRFFAERPEGSVSTLKIQRTQQEDSAVYLCASSLDRVSNQPQHFGDGTRLSIL.

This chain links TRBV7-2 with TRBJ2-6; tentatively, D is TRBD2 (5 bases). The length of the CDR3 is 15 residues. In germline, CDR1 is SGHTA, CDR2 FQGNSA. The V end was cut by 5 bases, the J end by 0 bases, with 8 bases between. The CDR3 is CASSPRGSGANVLTF. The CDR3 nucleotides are TGTGCCAGCAGCCCCCGGGGCTCTGGGGCCAACGTCCTGACTTTC.

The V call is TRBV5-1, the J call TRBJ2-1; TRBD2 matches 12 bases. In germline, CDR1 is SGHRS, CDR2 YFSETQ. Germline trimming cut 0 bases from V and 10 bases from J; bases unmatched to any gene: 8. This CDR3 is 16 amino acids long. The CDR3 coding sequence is TGCGCCAGCAGCTTGGCCCAGCTAGCGGGAGGGGGGGAGCAGTTCTTC. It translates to CASSLAQLAGGGEQFF.